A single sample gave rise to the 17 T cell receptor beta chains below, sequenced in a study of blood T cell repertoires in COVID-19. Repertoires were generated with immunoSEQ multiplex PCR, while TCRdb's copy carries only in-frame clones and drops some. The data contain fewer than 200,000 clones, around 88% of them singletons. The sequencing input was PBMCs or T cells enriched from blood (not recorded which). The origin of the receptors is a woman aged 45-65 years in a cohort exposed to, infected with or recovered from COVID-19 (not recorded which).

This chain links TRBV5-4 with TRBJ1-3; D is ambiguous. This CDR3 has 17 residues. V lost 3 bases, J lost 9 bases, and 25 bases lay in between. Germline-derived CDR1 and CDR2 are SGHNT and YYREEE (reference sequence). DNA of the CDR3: TGTGCCAGCAGCTCTGCGTCGCAGGTCGAGTCAGGAGGCACCATATATTTT. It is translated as CASSSASQVESGGTIYF.

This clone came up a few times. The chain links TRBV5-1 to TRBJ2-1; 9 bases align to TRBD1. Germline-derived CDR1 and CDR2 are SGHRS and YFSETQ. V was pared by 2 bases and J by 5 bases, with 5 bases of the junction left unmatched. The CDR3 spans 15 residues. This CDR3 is CASSFGDRDNNEQFF. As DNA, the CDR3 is TGCGCCAGCAGCTTTGGGGACAGGGACAACAATGAGCAGTTCTTC.

CDR3 nucleotide sequence: TGTGCCAGCAGCCCCGACCAGGTGTCACCCCTCCACTTT. Protein sequence: CASSPDQVSPLHF. The genes are TRBV7-9 and TRBJ1-6; D is unresolved. V was shortened by 5 bases and J by 10 bases, with 12 bases between the two germline ends. Germline-derived CDR1 and CDR2 are SEHNR and FQNEAQ (reference sequence). CDR3 length equals 13 residues.

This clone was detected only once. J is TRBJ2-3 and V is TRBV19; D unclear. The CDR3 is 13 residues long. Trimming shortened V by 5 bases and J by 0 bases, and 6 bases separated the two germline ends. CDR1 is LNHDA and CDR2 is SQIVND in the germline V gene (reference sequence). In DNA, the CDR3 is TGTGCCAGTAGTCCAACTAGCACAGATACGCAGTATTTT. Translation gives CASSPTSTDTQYF.

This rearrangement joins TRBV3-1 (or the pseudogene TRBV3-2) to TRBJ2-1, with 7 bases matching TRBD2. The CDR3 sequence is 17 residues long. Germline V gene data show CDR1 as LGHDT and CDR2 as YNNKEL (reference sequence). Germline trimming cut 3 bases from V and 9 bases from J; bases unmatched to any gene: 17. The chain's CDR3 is CASSHRRGAGDGSEQFF. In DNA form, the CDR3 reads TGTGCCAGCAGCCACCGTCGTGGGGCGGGAGATGGGAGTGAGCAGTTCTTC.

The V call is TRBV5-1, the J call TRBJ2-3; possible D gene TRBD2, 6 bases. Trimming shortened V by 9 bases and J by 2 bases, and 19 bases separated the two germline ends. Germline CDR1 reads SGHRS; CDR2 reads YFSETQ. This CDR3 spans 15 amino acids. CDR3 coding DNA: TGCGCCACCAGGGCAGCACGGGAGTCCACAGATACGCAGTATTTT. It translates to CATRAARESTDTQYF.

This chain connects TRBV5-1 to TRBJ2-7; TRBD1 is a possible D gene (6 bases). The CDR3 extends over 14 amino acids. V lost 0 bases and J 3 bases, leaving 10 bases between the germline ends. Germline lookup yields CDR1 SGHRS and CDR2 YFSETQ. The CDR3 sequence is CASSLATGFYEQYF. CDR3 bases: TGCGCCAGCAGCTTGGCCACAGGGTTCTACGAGCAGTACTTC. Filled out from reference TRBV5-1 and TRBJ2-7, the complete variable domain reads KAGVTQTPRYLIKTRGQQVTLSCSPISGHRSVSWYQQTPGQGLQFLFEYFSETQRNKGNFPGRFSGRQFSNSRSEMNVSTLELGDSALYLCASSLATGFYEQYFGPGTRLTVT.

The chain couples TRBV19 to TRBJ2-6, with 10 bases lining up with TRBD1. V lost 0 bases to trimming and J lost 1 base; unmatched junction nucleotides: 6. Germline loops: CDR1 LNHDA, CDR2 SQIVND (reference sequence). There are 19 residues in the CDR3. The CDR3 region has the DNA TGTGCCAGTAGTATAGAACCGGGACAGGGGAAATCTGGGGCCAACGTCCTGACTTTC. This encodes CASSIEPGQGKSGANVLTF. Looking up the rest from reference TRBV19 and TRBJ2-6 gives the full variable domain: DGGITQSPKYLFRKEGQNVTLSCEQNLNHDAMYWYRQDPGQGLRLIYYSQIVNDFQKGDIAEGYSVSREKKESFPLTVTSAQKNPTAFYLCASSIEPGQGKSGANVLTFGAGSRLTVL.

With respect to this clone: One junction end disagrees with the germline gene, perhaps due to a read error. Written as DNA, the CDR3 is TGTGCCAGCACCCCCCCCGGGGACAGGGGTGGCGAGCGGTACTTC. This gives the protein CASTPPGDRGGERYF. The chain employs TRBV28 and TRBJ2-7; 10 nucleotides agree with TRBD1. Germline CDR1 reads MDHEN; CDR2 reads SYDVKM. CDR3 length equals 15 residues. Combining the CDR3 with reference TRBV28 and TRBJ2-7 gives the whole variable domain DVKVTQSSRYLVKRTGEKVFLECVQDMDHENMFWYRQDPGLGLRLIYFSYDVKMKEKGDIPEGYSVSREKKERFSLILESASTNQTSMYLCASTPPGDRGGERYFGPGTRLTVT.

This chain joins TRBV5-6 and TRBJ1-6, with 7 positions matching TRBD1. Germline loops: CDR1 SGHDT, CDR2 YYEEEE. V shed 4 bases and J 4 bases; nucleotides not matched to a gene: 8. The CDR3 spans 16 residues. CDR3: CASSAPGQYYNSPLHF. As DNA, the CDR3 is TGTGCCAGCAGCGCGCCGGGACAGTATTATAATTCACCCCTCCACTTT.

The CDR3 loop is CASSPTMRQETQYF. The CDR3 bases are TGTGCCAGCAGCCCGACTATGCGACAAGAGACCCAGTACTTC. J is TRBJ2-5 and V is TRBV9; TRBD2 is a possible D gene (5 bases). CDR1 SGDLS and CDR2 YYNGEE come from the germline V gene. V was shortened by 4 bases and J by 2 bases, with 12 bases between the two germline ends. The CDR3 runs 14 residues.

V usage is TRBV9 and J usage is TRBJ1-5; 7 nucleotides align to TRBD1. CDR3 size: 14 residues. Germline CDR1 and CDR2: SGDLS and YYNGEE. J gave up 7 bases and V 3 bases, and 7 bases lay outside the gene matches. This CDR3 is CASSARGGEQPQHF. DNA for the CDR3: TGTGCCAGCAGCGCCCGAGGGGGCGAACAGCCCCAGCATTTT. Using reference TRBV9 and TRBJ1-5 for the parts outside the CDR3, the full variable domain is DSGVTQTPKHLITATGQRVTLRCSPRSGDLSVYWYQQSLDQGLQFLIQYYNGEERAKGNILERFSAQQFPDLHSELNLSSLELGDSALYFCASSARGGEQPQHFGDGTRLSIL.

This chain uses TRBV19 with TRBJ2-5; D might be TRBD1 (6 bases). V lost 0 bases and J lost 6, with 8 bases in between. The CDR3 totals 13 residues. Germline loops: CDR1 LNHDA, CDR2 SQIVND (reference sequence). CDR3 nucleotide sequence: TGTGCCAGTAGTATAGAAGACAGGAAGACCCAGTACTTC. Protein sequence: CASSIEDRKTQYF. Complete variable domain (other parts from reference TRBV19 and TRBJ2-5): DGGITQSPKYLFRKEGQNVTLSCEQNLNHDAMYWYRQDPGQGLRLIYYSQIVNDFQKGDIAEGYSVSREKKESFPLTVTSAQKNPTAFYLCASSIEDRKTQYFGPGTRLLVL.

The CDR3 here is CASKLRVGNEQFF. CDR3 nucleotides: TGTGCCAGCAAGCTGAGGGTTGGGAATGAGCAGTTCTTC. The V and J genes are TRBV3-1 (or the pseudogene TRBV3-2) and TRBJ2-1; D is possibly TRBD2 (5 bases). The CDR3 has 13 residues. V was pared by 7 bases and J by 7 bases, with 14 bases between. Germline lookup yields CDR1 LGHDT and CDR2 YNNKEL (reference sequence).

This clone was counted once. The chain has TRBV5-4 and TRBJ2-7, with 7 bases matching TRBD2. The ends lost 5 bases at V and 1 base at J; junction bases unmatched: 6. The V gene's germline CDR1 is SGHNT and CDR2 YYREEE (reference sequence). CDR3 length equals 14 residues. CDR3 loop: CASREAGASYEQYF. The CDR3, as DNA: TGTGCCAGCAGGGAGGCGGGAGCATCCTACGAGCAGTACTTC.

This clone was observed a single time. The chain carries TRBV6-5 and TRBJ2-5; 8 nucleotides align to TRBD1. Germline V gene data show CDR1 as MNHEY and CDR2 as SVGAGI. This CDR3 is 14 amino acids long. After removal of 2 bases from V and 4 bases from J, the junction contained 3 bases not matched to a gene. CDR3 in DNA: TGTGCCAGCAGTTACCGGACAGGGTCAGAGACCCAGTACTTC. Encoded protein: CASSYRTGSETQYF.

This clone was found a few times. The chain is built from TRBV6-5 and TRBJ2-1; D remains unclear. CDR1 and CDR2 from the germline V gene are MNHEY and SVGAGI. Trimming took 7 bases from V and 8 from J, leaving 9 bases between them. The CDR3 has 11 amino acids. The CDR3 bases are TGTGCCAGCAAGATGGCCGATGAGCAGTTCTTC. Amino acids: CASKMADEQFF.